Here is one T cell receptor beta chain with its context. Its antigen is as yet unknown. The data were taken from a study of T cell responses to AZD1222 COVID-19 vaccine. Overall study findings and caveats: Baseline seropositivity characterized only 5 to 7 AZD1222 recipients. Possibly, clonal diversity was underestimated; donors were largely white British and included more females.

The germline gives CDR1 SGHRS, CDR2 YFSETQ. The length of the CDR3 is 15 residues. Trimming at V came to 2 bases and at J to 9 bases, leaving 14 bases not matched to a gene. Measured with immunoSEQ multiplex PCR; TCRdb has only the in-frame clones, and not every one. The sample includes 160,000 or so clones, 75% to 95% of them seen just once. This clonotype was obtained from an adult in good health. Sequencing used peripheral blood, obtained on day 0 of AZD1222 vaccination. The chain links TRBV5-1 to TRBJ2-7, with 7 bases identical to TRBD2. The CDR3 is CASSFRPRTRNLQYF. The CDR3 DNA is TGCGCCAGCAGCTTTCGACCCCGGACTAGGAATTTGCAGTACTTC.